These T cell receptor beta chains were read from a single sample in a study of tumor-infiltrating lymphocytes in primary liver carcinoma. From the multiplex PCR reads, TCRdb called clonotypes with MiXCR, one entry per CDR3 protein. This sample has approximately 310,000 distinct CDR3 sequences; 60% to 80% occur once, and the top ten carry roughly 8.9%. Source material: peripheral blood. Receptors were obtained from a man aged 35 to 55 with primary liver carcinoma and hepatitis B virus infection. CDR3s include the opening cysteine and the closing phenylalanine or tryptophan. Each record gives: CDR3 length, V gene, clone size, D gene, J gene, CDR3 DNA, CDR3 protein. A D gene is named only where the DNA matches it firmly. Rows may omit the clone size; those that give it use once, few, many or a size class.

15	TRBV12-3/TRBV12-4	once	-	TRBJ2-7	TGTGCCAGCAGTCCGCAGGGGGGACAGTTCTACGAGCAGTACTTC	CASSPQGGQFYEQYF
15	TRBV12-3/TRBV12-4	-	-	TRBJ2-5	TGTGCCAGCAGTACAGACTCCAGGGCCCAAGAGACCCAGTACTTC	CASSTDSRAQETQYF
11	TRBV12-3/TRBV12-4	-	-	TRBJ2-3	TGTGCCAGCACGAGCGCAGATACGCAGTGTTTT	CASTSADTQCF
13	TRBV6-1	many	TRBD1	TRBJ2-7	TGTGCCAGCAGTGACGGGGACAGGGCCGAGCAGTACTTC	CASSDGDRAEQYF
14	TRBV5-1	-	TRBD2	TRBJ2-7	TGCGCCAGCAGCTTGCCCAGCGGGAGTGGGGAGCAGTACTTC	CASSLPSGSGEQYF
13	TRBV5-5	-	-	TRBJ1-3	TGTGCCAGCAGCCCGGACGCAGGAAACACCATATATTTT	CASSPDAGNTIYF
11	TRBV4-1	many	-	TRBJ1-1	TGCGCCAGCAGCCGGGGGGCTGAAGCTTTCTTT	CASSRGAEAFF
16	TRBV10-3	-	-	TRBJ2-7	TGTGCCATCAGTGAGGAGGGAGCCTTGAGCTCCTACGAGCAGTACTTC	CAISEEGALSSYEQYF
15	TRBV29-1	-	-	TRBJ2-3	TGCAGCGTTGAAGATGGGGGGCTGCGCACAAATACGCAGTATTTT	CSVEDGGLRTNTQYF
14	TRBV12-3/TRBV12-4	few	-	TRBJ1-1	TGTGCCAGCAGTCTATCCGGGGTCGACACTGAAGCTTTCTTT	CASSLSGVDTEAFF
13	TRBV30	-	-	TRBJ2-2	TGTGCCTGGAGTTCGTATTACACCGGGGAGCTGTTTTTT	CAWSSYYTGELFF
14	TRBV7-8	-	TRBD2	TRBJ2-2	TGTGCCAGCGGCACGGGACTACCCACCGGGGAGCTGTTTTTT	CASGTGLPTGELFF
15	TRBV6-1	-	-	TRBJ1-5	TGTGCCAGCAGTATGGACAGATCCCCAACTCAGCCCCAGCATTTT	CASSMDRSPTQPQHF
13	TRBV6-5	-	-	TRBJ2-1	TGTGCCAGCGGGACTGGTCCTACCTATAAGCAGTTCTTC	CASGTGPTYKQFF
15	TRBV30	-	-	TRBJ2-7	TGTGTCTGGAGTACCGGTGGCGGAAACTCCCACGAGCAGTACTTC	CVWSTGGGNSHEQYF
16	TRBV11-2	-	-	TRBJ2-2	TGTACCAGCAGCTCAGAGAGGGGGTCGGACACCGGGGAGCTGTTTTTT	CTSSSERGSDTGELFF
13	TRBV28	-	TRBD1	TRBJ2-4	TGTGCCAGCAGTTTTAGGGACAGGGACATTCAGTACTTC	CASSFRDRDIQYF
13	TRBV28	-	-	TRBJ1-4	TGTGCCAGCAGTTTCAGTGGGTTGGGAAAACTGTTTTTT	CASSFSGLGKLFF
16	TRBV4-2	many	TRBD2	TRBJ2-2	TGTGCCAGCAGCCCCAGCGGGAGGGGAGGGACCGGGGAGCTGTTTTTT	CASSPSGRGGTGELFF
14	TRBV4-2	few	-	TRBJ2-3	TGTGCCAGCAGCCAAGATGTGGGGGTCGATACGCAGTATTTT	CASSQDVGVDTQYF
14	TRBV29-1	-	TRBD1	TRBJ1-2	TGCACCGTTGAAGGGGCGACAGGGCATTATGGCTACACCTTC	CTVEGATGHYGYTF
14	TRBV5-4	-	-	TRBJ2-5	TGTGCCAGCAGCTCCCCGACTTCGGGAGAGACCCAGTACTTC	CASSSPTSGETQYF
14	TRBV7-9	few	-	TRBJ1-1	TGTGCCAGCAGCCCAAAAAGCACGGTTTTTGAAGCTTTCTTT	CASSPKSTVFEAFF
15	TRBV7-8	few	-	TRBJ2-5	TGTGCCAGCAGCCAAGGACTAACAGATCAAGAGACCCAGTACTTC	CASSQGLTDQETQYF
15	TRBV7-9	-	TRBD1	TRBJ1-6	TGTGCCAGCAGCGTGGCCGGGACAGCTAATTCACCCCTCCACTTT	CASSVAGTANSPLHF
14	TRBV28	-	-	TRBJ2-2	TGTGCCAGCAAGATGCGGCCGGCAACCGGGGAGCTGTTTTTT	CASKMRPATGELFF
12	TRBV28	few	-	TRBJ1-1	TGTGCCAGCAGTGGGGGTTCCGTAGGAGCTTTCTTT	CASSGGSVGAFF
15	TRBV7-3	few	TRBD1	TRBJ2-1	TGTGCCAGCAGCTTAGGGACAGGGCTCGCCAATGAGCAGTTCTTC	CASSLGTGLANEQFF
17	TRBV4-2	many	TRBD2	TRBJ2-3	TGTGCCAGCAGCTACAGTGGGGGTCGGGAGGGAACAGATACGCAGTATTTT	CASSYSGGREGTDTQYF
14	TRBV30	-	TRBD2	TRBJ2-1	TGTGCCTGGTCGCTAGCGGGAGTCGACAATGTGCAGTTCTTC	CAWSLAGVDNVQFF
15	TRBV23-1	-	TRBD2	TRBJ2-7	TGCGCCAGCAGTCATTGGCGGGAGAGGGTCTACGAGCAGTGCTTC	CASSHWRERVYEQCF
14	TRBV6-6	many	-	TRBJ1-1	TGTGCCAGCAGCTATCAGGAGGGGAACACTGAAGCTTTCTTT	CASSYQEGNTEAFF
15	TRBV12-3/TRBV12-4	-	-	TRBJ1-5	TGTGCCAGCAGTTCCCTCTGGGAATCGGCTCAGCCCCAGCATTTT	CASSSLWESAQPQHF
14	TRBV11-2	-	TRBD1	TRBJ2-3	TGTGCCAGCGGCCGACAGGGGGTAGTCGATACGCATTATTTT	CASGRQGVVDTHYF
15	TRBV6-1	few	-	TRBJ2-5	TGTGCCAGCAGTGTATGGACCTCGTACCAAGAGACCCAGTACTTC	CASSVWTSYQETQYF
15	TRBV28	-	-	TRBJ2-1	TGTGCCAGCAGATTAAGCTGGAGCTCCTACAATGAGCAGTTCTTC	CASRLSWSSYNEQFF
15	TRBV15	-	-	TRBJ2-3	TGTGCCACCAGCAGAGAGGGGATGAAGGGAGATACGCAGTATTTT	CATSREGMKGDTQYF
14	TRBV30	-	-	TRBJ2-1	TGTGCCTGGAGTGTAAGTCAGTCCTTGATTGTGCAGTTCTTC	CAWSVSQSLIVQFF
13	TRBV10-3	many	-	TRBJ2-7	TGTGCCATCCGGGCTGCAGGACTTAACGAGCAGTACTTC	CAIRAAGLNEQYF
15	TRBV12-3/TRBV12-4	many	-	TRBJ1-5	TGTGCCAGCAGAATAAGGGGGGATAGCAATCAGCCCCAGCATTTT	CASRIRGDSNQPQHF
15	TRBV11-2	-	-	TRBJ2-2	TGTGCCAGCGGCTTAGGGGTTGCGGGGACCGGGGAGCCGTTTTTT	CASGLGVAGTGEPFF
15	TRBV5-4	-	TRBD2	TRBJ2-3	TGTGCCAGCAGCTTAGCGGGGAGGATCGCAGATACGCGGTATTTT	CASSLAGRIADTRYF
19	TRBV4-2	-	-	TRBJ1-1	TGTGCCAGCAGCCAAGAGGCGGGGTGGAAAGGGGTAGAGGGGACTGAAGCTTTCTTT	CASSQEAGWKGVEGTEAFF
12	TRBV5-4	-	-	TRBJ2-3	TGTGCCAGCAGCTTTCCTCCTGGCATGCAGTATTTT	CASSFPPGMQYF
16	TRBV13	-	TRBD2	TRBJ2-1	TGTGCCAGCAGCTTGCGGCGGGAGGCATTCTCCAATGAGCAGTTCTTC	CASSLRREAFSNEQFF
15	TRBV28	-	TRBD2	TRBJ2-7	TGTGCCAGCAGTACCCCTAGCGGGAGAGTCTACGAGCAGTACTTC	CASSTPSGRVYEQYF